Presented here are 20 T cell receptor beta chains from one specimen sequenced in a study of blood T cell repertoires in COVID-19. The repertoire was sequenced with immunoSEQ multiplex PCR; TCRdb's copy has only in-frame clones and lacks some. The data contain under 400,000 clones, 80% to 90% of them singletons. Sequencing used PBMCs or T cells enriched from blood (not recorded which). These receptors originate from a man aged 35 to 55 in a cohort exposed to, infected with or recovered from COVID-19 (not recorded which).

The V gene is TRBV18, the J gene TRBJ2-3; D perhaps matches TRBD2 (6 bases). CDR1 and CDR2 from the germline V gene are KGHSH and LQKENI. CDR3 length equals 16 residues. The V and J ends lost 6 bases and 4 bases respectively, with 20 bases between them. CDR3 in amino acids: CASSARGQGGSDTQYF. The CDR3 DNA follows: TGTGCCAGCTCGGCGAGAGGGCAGGGAGGTTCAGATACGCAGTATTTT.

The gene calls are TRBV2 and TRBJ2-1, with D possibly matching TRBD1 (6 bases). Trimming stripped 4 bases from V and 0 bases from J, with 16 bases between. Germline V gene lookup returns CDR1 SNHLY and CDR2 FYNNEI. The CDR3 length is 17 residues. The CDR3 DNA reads TGTGCCAGCAGTGTCTCGGGCAGGGGTAACTCCTACAATGAGCAGTTCTTC. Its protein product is CASSVSGRGNSYNEQFF.

The CDR3 coding sequence is TGCGCCAGCAGTCCCAATCAAAGCCCCTACGAGCAGTACTTC. It is translated as CASSPNQSPYEQYF. The gene calls are TRBV10-1 and TRBJ2-7; D gene uncertain. Per the germline V gene, CDR1 is WNHNN and CDR2 is SYGVQD (reference sequence). This CDR3 is 14 amino acids long. The V gene lost 5 bases and the J gene lost 2 bases, with 13 bases spanning the gap.

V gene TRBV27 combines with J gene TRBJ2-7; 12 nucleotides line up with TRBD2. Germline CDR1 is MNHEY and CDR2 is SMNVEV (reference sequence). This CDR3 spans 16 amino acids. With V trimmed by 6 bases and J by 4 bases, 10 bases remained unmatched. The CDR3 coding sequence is TGTGCCAGCAGGATATCTAGCGGGAGGGCCGTGTACGAGCAGTACTTC. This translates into CASRISSGRAVYEQYF.

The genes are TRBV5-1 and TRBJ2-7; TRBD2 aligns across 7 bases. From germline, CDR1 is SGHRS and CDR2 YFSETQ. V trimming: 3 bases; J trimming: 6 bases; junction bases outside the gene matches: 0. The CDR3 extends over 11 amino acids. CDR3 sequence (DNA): TGCGCCAGCAGCTGGGGGGGCGAGCAGTACTTC. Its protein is CASSWGGEQYF.

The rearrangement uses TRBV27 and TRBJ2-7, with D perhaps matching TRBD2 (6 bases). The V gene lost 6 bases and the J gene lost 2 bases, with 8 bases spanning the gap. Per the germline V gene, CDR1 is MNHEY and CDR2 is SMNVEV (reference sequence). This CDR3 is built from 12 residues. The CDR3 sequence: CASRGEAYEQYF. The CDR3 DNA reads TGTGCCAGCAGAGGGGAGGCCTACGAGCAGTACTTC.

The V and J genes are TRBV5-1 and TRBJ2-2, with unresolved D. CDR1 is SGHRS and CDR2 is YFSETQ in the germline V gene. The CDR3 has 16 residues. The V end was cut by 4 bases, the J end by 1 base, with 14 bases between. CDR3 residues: CASSGDVNQNTGELFF. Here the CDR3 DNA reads TGCGCCAGCAGCGGAGACGTGAACCAGAACACCGGGGAGCTGTTTTTT.

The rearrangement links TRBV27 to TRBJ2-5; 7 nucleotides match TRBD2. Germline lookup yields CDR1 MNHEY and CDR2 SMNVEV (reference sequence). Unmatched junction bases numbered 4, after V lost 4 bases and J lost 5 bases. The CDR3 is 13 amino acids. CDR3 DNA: TGTGCCAGCAGTTGGCGGGAGTCGGAGACCCAGTACTTC. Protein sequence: CASSWRESETQYF.

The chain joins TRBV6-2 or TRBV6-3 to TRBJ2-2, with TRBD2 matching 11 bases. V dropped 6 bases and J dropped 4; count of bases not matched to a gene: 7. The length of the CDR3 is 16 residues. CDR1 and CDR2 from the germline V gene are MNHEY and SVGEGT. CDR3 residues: CASSPTSGSLTGELFF. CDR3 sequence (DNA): TGTGCCAGCAGCCCTACTAGCGGGAGTCTCACCGGGGAGCTGTTTTTT.

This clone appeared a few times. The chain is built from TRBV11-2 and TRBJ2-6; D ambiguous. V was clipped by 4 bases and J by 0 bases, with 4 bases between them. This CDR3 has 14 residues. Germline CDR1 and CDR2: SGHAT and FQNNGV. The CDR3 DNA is TGTGCCAGCAGCTATCGCTCTGGGGCCAACGTCCTGACTTTC. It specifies CASSYRSGANVLTF. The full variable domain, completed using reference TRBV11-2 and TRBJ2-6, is EAGVAQSPRYKIIEKRQSVAFWCNPISGHATLYWYQQILGQGPKLLIQFQNNGVVDDSQLPKDRFSAERLKGVDSTLKIQPAKLEDSAVYLCASSYRSGANVLTFGAGSRLTVL.

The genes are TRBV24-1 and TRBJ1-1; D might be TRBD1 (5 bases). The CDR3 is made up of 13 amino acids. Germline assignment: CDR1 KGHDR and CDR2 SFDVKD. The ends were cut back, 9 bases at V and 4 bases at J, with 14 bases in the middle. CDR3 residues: CATPVGGSTEAFF. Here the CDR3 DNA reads TGTGCCACCCCTGTCGGGGGGTCCACTGAAGCTTTCTTT.

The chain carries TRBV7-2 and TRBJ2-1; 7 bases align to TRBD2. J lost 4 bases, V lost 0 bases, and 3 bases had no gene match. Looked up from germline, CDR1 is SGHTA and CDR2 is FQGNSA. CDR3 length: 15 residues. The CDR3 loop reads CASSLAWGGYNEQFF. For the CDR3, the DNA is TGTGCCAGCAGCTTAGCCTGGGGGGGATACAATGAGCAGTTCTTC.

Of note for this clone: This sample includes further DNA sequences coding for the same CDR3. CDR3 nucleotide sequence: TGTGCCAGCAGTTTGAGGCAGGGTAATCAGCCCCAGCATTTT. It specifies CASSLRQGNQPQHF. This chain uses TRBV28 with TRBJ1-5, with D possibly TRBD1 on 5 matching bases. Trimming took 3 bases from V and 4 from J, leaving 10 bases between them. Germline V gives CDR1 MDHEN, CDR2 SYDVKM. The CDR3 spans 14 residues.

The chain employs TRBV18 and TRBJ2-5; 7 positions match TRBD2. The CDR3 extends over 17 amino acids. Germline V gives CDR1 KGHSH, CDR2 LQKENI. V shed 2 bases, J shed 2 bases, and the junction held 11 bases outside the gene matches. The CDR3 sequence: CASSPGGGPINQETQYF. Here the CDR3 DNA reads TGTGCCAGCTCACCAGGCGGGGGTCCCATAAATCAAGAGACCCAGTACTTC.

CDR3 protein: CASTATSGIYETQYF. The DNA of the CDR3 is TGTGCCAGCACCGCGACTAGCGGGATTTACGAGACCCAGTACTTC. The chain recombines TRBV3-1 (or the pseudogene TRBV3-2) with TRBJ2-5; TRBD2 matches 11 bases. Germline V gene data show CDR1 as LGHDT and CDR2 as YNNKEL (reference sequence). CDR3 size: 15 residues. The V gene end was trimmed by 7 bases and the J gene end by 5 bases; junction bases not matched to a gene: 9.

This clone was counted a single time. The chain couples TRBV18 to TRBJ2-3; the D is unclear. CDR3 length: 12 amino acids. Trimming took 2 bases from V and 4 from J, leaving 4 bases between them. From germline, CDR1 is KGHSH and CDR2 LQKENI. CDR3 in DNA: TGTGCCAGCTCACCATATGCAGATACGCAGTATTTT. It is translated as CASSPYADTQYF.

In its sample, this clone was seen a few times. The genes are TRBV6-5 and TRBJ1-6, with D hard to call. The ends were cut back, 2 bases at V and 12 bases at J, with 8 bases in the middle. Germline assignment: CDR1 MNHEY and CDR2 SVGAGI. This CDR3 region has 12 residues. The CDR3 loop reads CASSYTGGPLHF. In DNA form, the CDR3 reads TGTGCCAGCAGTTACACGGGAGGACCCCTCCACTTT.

DNA for the CDR3: TGTGCCACCAGTATACAGGGGACAAGCAATCAGCCCCAGCATTTT. Its translation is CATSIQGTSNQPQHF. J is TRBJ1-5 and V is TRBV15; 7 positions agree with TRBD1. Germline V gene lookup returns CDR1 LNHNV and CDR2 YYDKDF (reference sequence). This CDR3 is built from 15 residues. The J segment lost 1 base and the V segment lost 6 bases, leaving 6 bases of the junction unmatched.

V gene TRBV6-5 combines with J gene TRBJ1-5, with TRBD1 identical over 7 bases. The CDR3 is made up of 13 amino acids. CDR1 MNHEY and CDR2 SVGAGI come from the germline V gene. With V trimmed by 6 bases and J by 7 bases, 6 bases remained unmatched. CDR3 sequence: CASRFQGDQPQHF. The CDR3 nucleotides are TGTGCCAGCAGATTCCAGGGGGACCAGCCCCAGCATTTT.

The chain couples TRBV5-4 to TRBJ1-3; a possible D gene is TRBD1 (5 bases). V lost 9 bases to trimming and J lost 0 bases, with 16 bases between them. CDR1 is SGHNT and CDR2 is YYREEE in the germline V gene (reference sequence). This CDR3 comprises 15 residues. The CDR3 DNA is TGTGCCATCTCGCGGGACTCCCGCTCTGGAAACACCATATATTTT. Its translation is CAISRDSRSGNTIYF.